The source of this TCR beta chain is a study of T cell changes during pregnancy in multiple sclerosis. Data came from immunoSEQ multiplex PCR; TCRdb stores just in-frame clones and leaves some out. The table shows 40,000 or so clones, with under 95% occurring only once. CDR1 and CDR2 (germline): MNHEY, SMNVEV (reference sequence). This CDR3 has 17 residues. V trimming: 2 bases; J trimming: 3 bases; junction bases outside the gene matches: 6. The sequence was collected from a female donor with multiple sclerosis, enrolled in a pregnancy study. Specimen: CD8+ T cells from peripheral blood mononuclear cells, collected in the first trimester of pregnancy. This sequence joins TRBV27 and TRBJ2-1; 11 bases line up with TRBD2. The CDR3 coding sequence is TGTGCCAGCAGTTTAAGGCTAGCGGGGGGTCTCTACAATGAGCAGTTCTTC. The encoded protein is CASSLRLAGGLYNEQFF.